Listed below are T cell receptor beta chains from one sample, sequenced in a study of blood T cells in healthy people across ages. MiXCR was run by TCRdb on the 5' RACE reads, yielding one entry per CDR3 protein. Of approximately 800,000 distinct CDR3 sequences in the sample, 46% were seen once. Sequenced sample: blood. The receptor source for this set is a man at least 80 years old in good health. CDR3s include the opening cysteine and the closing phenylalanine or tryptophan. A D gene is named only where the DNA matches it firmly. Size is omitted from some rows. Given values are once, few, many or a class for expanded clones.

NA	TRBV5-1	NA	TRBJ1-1	CASSLTGWGTEAFF	TGCGCCAGCAGCTTGACAGGTTGGGGCACTGAAGCTTTCTTT
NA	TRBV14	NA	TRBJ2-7	CASSRRGSPYEQYF	TGTGCCAGCAGCCGCCGGGGCAGCCCCTACGAGCAGTACTTC
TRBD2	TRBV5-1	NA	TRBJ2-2	CASSLELAANTGELFF	TGCGCCAGCAGCTTGGAACTAGCGGCGAACACCGGGGAGCTGTTTTTT
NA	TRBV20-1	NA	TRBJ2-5	CSASLGGRVETQYF	TGCAGTGCTTCGCTGGGGGGGCGCGTGGAGACCCAGTACTTC
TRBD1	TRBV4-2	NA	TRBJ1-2	CASSQPGGIDYGYTF	TGTGCCAGCAGCCAACCAGGGGGCATCGACTATGGCTACACCTTC
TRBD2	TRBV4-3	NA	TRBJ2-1	CASSRGLAGAGNEQFF	TGCGCCAGCAGCCGGGGACTAGCGGGAGCTGGTAATGAGCAGTTCTTC
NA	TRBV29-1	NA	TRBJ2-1	CSGRTSAEETEFF	TGCAGCGGCCGGACTTCTGCAGAAGAGACTGAGTTCTTC
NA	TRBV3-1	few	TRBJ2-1	CASSHGGGYNEQFF	TGTGCCAGCAGCCATGGGGGAGGCTACAATGAGCAGTTCTTC
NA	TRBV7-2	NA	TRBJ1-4	CASRADTRTNEKLFF	TGTGCCAGCAGGGCGGATACAAGAACTAATGAAAAACTGTTTTTT
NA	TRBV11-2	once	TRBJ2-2	CASSLEQATGELFF	TGTGCCAGCAGCTTGGAACAGGCTACCGGGGAGCTGTTTTTT
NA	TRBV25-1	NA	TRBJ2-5	CASSDRTRGTQYF	TGTGCCAGCAGTGACAGGACAAGAGGGACCCAGTACTTC
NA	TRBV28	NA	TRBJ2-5	CASSSKPTGRETQYF	TGTGCCAGCAGTTCTAAACCGACAGGGAGGGAGACCCAGTACTTC
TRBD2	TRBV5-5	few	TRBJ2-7	CASSLAGGTQILYEQYF	TGTGCCAGCAGCTTGGCCGGGGGGACTCAGATCCTCTACGAGCAGTACTTC
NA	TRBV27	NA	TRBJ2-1	CASSFLGQRGYNEQFF	TGTGCCAGCAGTTTCCTTGGACAGCGAGGCTACAATGAGCAGTTCTTC
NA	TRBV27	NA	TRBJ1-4	CASSLGGKLFF	TGTGCCAGCAGTTTGGGGGGAAAACTGTTTTTT
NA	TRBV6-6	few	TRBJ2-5	CASKGGAQETQYF	TGTGCCAGCAAAGGGGGGGCCCAAGAGACCCAGTACTTC
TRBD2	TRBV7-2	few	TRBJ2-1	CASSLTSGGTYNEQFF	TGTGCCAGCAGCCTGACTAGCGGGGGGACCTACAATGAGCAGTTCTTC
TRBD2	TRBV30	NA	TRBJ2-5	CAGGSASGRSVQTQYF	TGTGCCGGGGGATCGGCTAGCGGGAGGTCCGTGCAGACCCAGTACTTC
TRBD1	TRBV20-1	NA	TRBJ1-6	CGAADRGTPLHF	TGCGGTGCGGCTGACAGGGGGACACCCCTCCACTTT
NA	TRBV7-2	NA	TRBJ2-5	CASSFQGWAQYF	TGTGCCAGCAGCTTTCAGGGGTGGGCCCAGTACTTC
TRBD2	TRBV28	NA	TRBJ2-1	CASSPSGRGSSYNEQFF	TGTGCCAGCAGTCCTAGCGGGAGGGGGAGCTCCTACAATGAGCAGTTCTTC
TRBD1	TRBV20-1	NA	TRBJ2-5	CSAFGTGGSWYQETQYF	TGCAGTGCTTTCGGGACAGGGGGTTCTTGGTACCAAGAGACCCAGTACTTC
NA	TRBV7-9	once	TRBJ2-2	CASSLAGPTGELFF	TGTGCCAGCAGCTTAGCGGGTCCCACCGGGGAGCTGTTTTTT
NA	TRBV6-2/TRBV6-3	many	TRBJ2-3	CASSGLTDTQYF	TGTGCCAGCAGTGGACTTACAGATACGCAGTATTTT
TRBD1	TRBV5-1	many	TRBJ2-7	CASSLTGGIDEQYF	TGCGCCAGCAGCTTAACAGGGGGCATAGACGAGCAGTACTTC
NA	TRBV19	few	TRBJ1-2	CASSPQGRDYGYTF	TGTGCCAGTAGTCCCCAGGGGCGTGACTATGGCTACACCTTC
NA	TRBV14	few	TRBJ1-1	CASSQGRTTEAFF	TGTGCCAGCAGCCAAGGTCGGACGACTGAAGCTTTCTTT
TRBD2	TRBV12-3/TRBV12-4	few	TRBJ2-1	CAGSFSSGSNEQFF	TGTGCCGGCAGTTTCTCTAGCGGGAGCAATGAGCAGTTCTTC
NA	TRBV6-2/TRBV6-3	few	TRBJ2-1	CASSYEGVNYNEQFF	TGTGCCAGCAGTTACGAGGGCGTGAACTACAATGAGCAGTTCTTC
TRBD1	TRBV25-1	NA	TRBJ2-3	CATRDRGRPDTQYF	TGTGCCACCCGGGACAGGGGGCGCCCAGATACGCAGTATTTT
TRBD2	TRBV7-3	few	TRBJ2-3	CASSFNEAGGTDTQYF	TGTGCCAGCAGCTTTAACGAAGCGGGGGGCACAGATACGCAGTATTTT
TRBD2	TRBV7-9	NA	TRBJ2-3	CASSPPGLQTDTQYF	TGTGCCAGCAGCCCACCGGGACTACAAACAGATACGCAGTATTTT
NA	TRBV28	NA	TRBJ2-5	CASSRRLQETQYF	TGTGCCAGCAGTCGGCGTTTGCAAGAGACCCAGTACTTC
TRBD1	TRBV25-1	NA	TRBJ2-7	CASSEYQVGTGGYNEQYF	TGTGCCAGCAGTGAGTACCAAGTCGGGACAGGGGGATACAATGAGCAGTACTTC
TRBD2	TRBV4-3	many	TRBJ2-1	CASSQDRAGPYNEQFF	TGCGCCAGCAGCCAAGACAGAGCGGGACCCTACAATGAGCAGTTCTTC
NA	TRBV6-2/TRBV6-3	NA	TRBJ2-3	CASSDGISTDTQYF	TGTGCCAGCAGTGACGGGATCTCGACAGATACGCAGTATTTT
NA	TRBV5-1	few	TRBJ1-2	CASSRDQGANYGYTF	TGCGCCAGCAGCCGAGATCAGGGAGCTAACTATGGCTACACCTTC